A selection of T cell receptor beta chains follows, all from one sample in a study of cytomegalovirus exposure and HLA in healthy donors. Some clones are missing from TCRdb's copy, which holds only in-frame ones; the method was immunoSEQ multiplex PCR. This table holds about 190,000 clones, 60% to 80% found once. Sequencing input: PBMCs. Receptor source: a woman between 18 and 29 years old in good health and CMV-seronegative. The CDR3 runs from the conserved cysteine through the conserved F or W. Each record gives: V gene, clone size, D gene, CDR3 length, J gene, CDR3 protein, CDR3 DNA. A D gene is named only where the DNA matches it firmly. For some rows the clone size is stated as once, few or many, or as a class when expanded; others skip it.

TRBV10-3	.	TRBD2	16	TRBJ2-3	CAISESSGKRTDTQYF	TGTGCCATCAGTGAGTCTAGCGGGAAGAGAACAGATACGCAGTATTTT
TRBV20-1	once	.	9	TRBJ1-2	CSATNGYTF	TGCAGTGCCACAAATGGCTACACCTTC
TRBV2	once	TRBD1	15	TRBJ2-7	CASSDPRTGSGEQYF	TGTGCCAGCAGTGACCCCCGGACAGGATCAGGGGAGCAGTACTTC
TRBV28	.	.	15	TRBJ1-2	CASSFIGWQAGGYTF	TGTGCCAGCAGTTTTATAGGATGGCAGGCGGGTGGCTACACCTTC
TRBV6-7	.	TRBD2	15	TRBJ2-1	CASNPLAGLYNEQFF	TGTGCCAGCAATCCATTAGCGGGATTATACAATGAGCAGTTCTTC
TRBV5-6	few	.	15	TRBJ2-7	CASSDGTAGSYEQYF	TGTGCCAGCAGCGATGGGACTGCCGGCTCCTACGAGCAGTACTTC
TRBV9	.	.	15	TRBJ2-1	CASSVAGAPYNEQFF	TGTGCCAGCAGCGTAGCTGGGGCACCCTACAATGAGCAGTTCTTC
TRBV28	.	TRBD1	13	TRBJ1-2	CASSTIGGDGYTF	TGTGCCAGCAGCACAATAGGGGGCGATGGCTACACCTTC
TRBV4-3	.	TRBD2	14	TRBJ2-3	CASSQFSGADTQYF	TGCGCCAGCAGCCAATTTAGCGGGGCAGATACGCAGTATTTT
TRBV10-1	.	TRBD1	15	TRBJ2-1	CASSETRDREDEQFF	TGCGCCAGCAGTGAGACCCGGGACAGGGAAGATGAGCAGTTCTTC
TRBV5-6	.	.	15	TRBJ2-7	CASSFGRLVHGEQYF	TGTGCCAGCAGCTTTGGTAGACTAGTCCACGGCGAGCAGTACTTC
TRBV28	.	.	14	TRBJ1-1	CASHRQSLNTEAFF	TGTGCCAGCCATCGACAGTCCTTGAACACTGAAGCTTTCTTT
TRBV10-3	once	TRBD1	14	TRBJ2-7	CAISEDRGTYEQYF	TGTGCCATCAGCGAGGACAGGGGGACCTACGAGCAGTACTTC
TRBV6-1	.	.	16	TRBJ2-1	CASSEFYGEVDNEQFF	TGTGCCAGCAGTGAATTTTACGGGGAAGTGGACAATGAGCAGTTCTTC